These 13 T cell receptor beta chains were all obtained from the same sample, sequenced in a study of control samples from healthy donors and cancer patients. Sequencing was performed with immunoSEQ multiplex PCR; in TCRdb, only in-frame clones are kept and a portion is missing. The profile shows about 160,000 clones, around nine tenths of them singletons. Sample: blood. The receptor set was obtained from a young man in good health.

V gene TRBV15 combines with J gene TRBJ1-2; D uncertain. The germline gives CDR1 LNHNV, CDR2 YYDKDF (reference sequence). Deletions cut 0 bases from V and 4 bases from J, with 12 bases between. The CDR3 is 15 amino acids. CDR3 sequence (DNA): TGTGCCACCAGCAGAGATGATCGGGAGAGCTATGGCTACACCTTC. This encodes CATSRDDRESYGYTF.

The chain is built from TRBV19 and TRBJ1-5, with 8 bases identical to TRBD1. Germline CDR1 reads LNHDA; CDR2 reads SQIVND (reference sequence). CDR3 length: 15 amino acids. V lost 2 bases and J lost 9; bases outside the gene matches: 9. CDR3 loop: CASSIWGTGHGPQHF. CDR3 coding DNA: TGTGCCAGTAGTATATGGGGGACAGGTCATGGGCCCCAGCATTTT.

The chain recombines TRBV5-1 with TRBJ2-5, with D unclear. This CDR3 spans 15 amino acids. With 2 bases removed from V and 5 bases from J, the gap between germline ends came to 16 bases. Germline V lookup: CDR1 SGHRS, CDR2 YFSETQ. This CDR3 is CASSFGNQIVETQYF. For the CDR3, the DNA is TGCGCCAGCAGCTTCGGTAATCAGATCGTGGAGACCCAGTACTTC.

The rearrangement joins TRBV6-6 to TRBJ2-5; D possibly corresponds to TRBD1 (6 bases). V was trimmed by 7 bases and J by 1 base, leaving 7 bases between them. This CDR3 comprises 12 residues. Germline assignment: CDR1 MNHNY and CDR2 SVGAGI (reference sequence). The CDR3 loop reads CASKDSQETQYF. Written as DNA, the CDR3 is TGTGCCAGCAAGGACAGCCAAGAGACCCAGTACTTC.

The rearrangement uses TRBV4-3 and TRBJ1-5; 12 bases map to TRBD1. The ends lost 0 bases at V and 6 bases at J; junction bases unmatched: 12. Germline assignment: CDR1 LGHNA and CDR2 YSLEER. The CDR3 extends over 19 amino acids. The CDR3: CASSQDYKGTGGLVQPQHF. In DNA, the CDR3 is TGCGCCAGCAGCCAAGATTATAAAGGGACAGGGGGCTTGGTTCAGCCCCAGCATTTT.

The chain links TRBV7-2 to TRBJ1-3, with D hard to call. The CDR3 is 12 residues long. Germline assignment: CDR1 SGHTA and CDR2 FQGNSA. V was cut by 4 bases and J by 6 bases, with 7 bases left in between. CDR3 sequence: CASSSSSNTIYF. The CDR3 coding sequence is TGTGCCAGCAGCTCCTCTTCAAACACCATATATTTT.

The chain carries TRBV5-6 and TRBJ1-2; 9 bases align to TRBD1. With 3 bases clipped from V and 6 bases from J, the junction kept 9 bases outside the gene matches. The CDR3 runs to 15 residues. Germline V lookup: CDR1 SGHDT, CDR2 YYEEEE. The CDR3 nucleotides are TGTGCCAGCAGCTGGCGGGACAGGGATTCTCATGGCTACACCTTC. The encoded protein is CASSWRDRDSHGYTF.

The chain carries TRBV6-6 and TRBJ2-7; D possibly uses TRBD1 or TRBD2 (5 bases each). The CDR3 length is 16 residues. The germline gives CDR1 MNHNY, CDR2 SVGAGI (reference sequence). Deletions cut 6 bases from V and 5 bases from J, with 23 bases between. The CDR3 reads CASSLPRDQGAHEQYF. CDR3 nucleotides: TGTGCCAGCAGCCTACCACGGGACCAGGGCGCCCACGAGCAGTACTTC.

The rearrangement uses TRBV3-1 (or the pseudogene TRBV3-2) and TRBJ2-1; D possibly corresponds to TRBD2 (5 bases). V was trimmed by 3 bases and J by 0 bases, leaving 9 bases between them. Germline CDR1 reads LGHDT; CDR2 reads YNNKEL (reference sequence). This CDR3 has 15 amino acids. The CDR3 sequence: CASSHGTSSYNEQFF. The CDR3 DNA follows: TGTGCCAGCAGCCATGGCACTAGCTCCTACAATGAGCAGTTCTTC.

This clone was recorded only once. The J gene is TRBJ2-7, the V gene TRBV12-3 or TRBV12-4, with D maybe TRBD1 (5 bases). V was cut by 5 bases and J by 9 bases, with 14 bases left in between. This CDR3 contains 12 residues. CDR3 loop: CASSPRQKGQYF. DNA for the CDR3: TGTGCCAGCAGTCCCCGACAGAAGGGGCAGTACTTC.

This chain joins TRBV2 and TRBJ2-7; D remains unclear. The CDR3 has 15 residues. The germline gives CDR1 SNHLY, CDR2 FYNNEI. Deletions cut 1 base from V and 0 bases from J, with 10 bases between. The chain's CDR3 is CASSEVQASSYEQYF. The CDR3 bases are TGTGCCAGCAGTGAAGTTCAGGCAAGCTCCTACGAGCAGTACTTC.

This CDR3 reads CAMPRGGGYYEQYF. The DNA for the CDR3 is TGTGCCATGCCCAGAGGAGGGGGCTATTACGAGCAGTACTTC. This chain joins TRBV21-1 and TRBJ2-7; the table's D call, TRBD1, was not checked against the DNA. TRBV21-1 is labeled a pseudogene. The CDR3 contains 14 residues.

The chain couples TRBV5-1 to TRBJ1-1; D is ambiguous. The V end was cut by 0 bases, the J end by 4 bases, with 7 bases between. The germline gives CDR1 SGHRS, CDR2 YFSETQ. The CDR3 totals 13 residues. The CDR3 DNA reads TGCGCCAGCAGCTTGGTGGACCGCACTGAAGCTTTCTTT. This sequence encodes CASSLVDRTEAFF.